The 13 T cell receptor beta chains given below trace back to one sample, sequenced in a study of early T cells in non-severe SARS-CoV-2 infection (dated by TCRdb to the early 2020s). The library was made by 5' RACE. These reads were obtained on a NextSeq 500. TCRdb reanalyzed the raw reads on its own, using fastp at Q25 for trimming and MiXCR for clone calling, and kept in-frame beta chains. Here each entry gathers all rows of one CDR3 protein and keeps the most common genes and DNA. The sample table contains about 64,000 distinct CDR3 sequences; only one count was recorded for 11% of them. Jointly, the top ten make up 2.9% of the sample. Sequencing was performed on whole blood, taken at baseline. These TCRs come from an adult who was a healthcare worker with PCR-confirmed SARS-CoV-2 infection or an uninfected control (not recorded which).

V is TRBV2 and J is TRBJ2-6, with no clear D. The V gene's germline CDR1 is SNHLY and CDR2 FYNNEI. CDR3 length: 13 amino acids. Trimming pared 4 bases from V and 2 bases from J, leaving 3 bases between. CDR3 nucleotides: TGTGCCAGCAGTGGTACTGGGGCCAACGTCCTGACTTTC. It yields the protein CASSGTGANVLTF.

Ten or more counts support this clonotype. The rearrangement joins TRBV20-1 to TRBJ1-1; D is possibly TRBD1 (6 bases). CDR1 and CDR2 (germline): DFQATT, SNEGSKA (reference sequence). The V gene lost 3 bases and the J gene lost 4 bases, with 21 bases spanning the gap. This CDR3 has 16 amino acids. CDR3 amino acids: CSASPYGGRWGTEAFF. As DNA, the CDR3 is TGCAGTGCTAGCCCCTATGGGGGGCGGTGGGGCACTGAAGCTTTCTTT.

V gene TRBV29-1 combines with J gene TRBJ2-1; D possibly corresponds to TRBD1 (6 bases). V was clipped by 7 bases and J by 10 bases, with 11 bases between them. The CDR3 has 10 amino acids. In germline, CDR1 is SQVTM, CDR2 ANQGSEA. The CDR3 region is CSGETGEQFF. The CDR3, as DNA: TGCAGCGGGGAAACAGGGGAGCAGTTCTTC.

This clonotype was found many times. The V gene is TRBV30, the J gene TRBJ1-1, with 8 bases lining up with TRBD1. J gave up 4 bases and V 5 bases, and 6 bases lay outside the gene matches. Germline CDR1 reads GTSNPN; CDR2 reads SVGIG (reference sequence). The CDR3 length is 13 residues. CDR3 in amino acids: CAWEDRAVTEAFF. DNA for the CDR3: TGTGCCTGGGAGGACAGGGCAGTCACTGAAGCTTTCTTT.

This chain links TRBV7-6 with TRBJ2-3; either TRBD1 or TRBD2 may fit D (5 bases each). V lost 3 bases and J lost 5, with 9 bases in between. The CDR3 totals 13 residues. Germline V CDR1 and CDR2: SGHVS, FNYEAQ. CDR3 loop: CASSLGVQDTQYF. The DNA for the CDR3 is TGTGCCAGCAGCTTGGGGGTACAAGATACGCAGTATTTT.

Written as DNA, the CDR3 is TGTGCCAGCTCACCAGAGCCCAGGGATACGCAGTATTTT. This codes for CASSPEPRDTQYF. The rearrangement uses TRBV18 and TRBJ2-3; no reliable D call. CDR3 length: 13 residues. V lost 2 bases, J lost 6 bases, and 9 bases lay in between. CDR1 is KGHSH and CDR2 is LQKENI in the germline V gene. The complete variable domain, with remaining parts taken from reference TRBV18 and TRBJ2-3, reads NAGVMQNPRHLVRRRGQEARLRCSPMKGHSHVYWYRQLPEEGLKFMVYLQKENIIDESGMPKERFSAEFPKEGPSILRIQQVVRGDSAAYFCASSPEPRDTQYFGPGTRLTVL.

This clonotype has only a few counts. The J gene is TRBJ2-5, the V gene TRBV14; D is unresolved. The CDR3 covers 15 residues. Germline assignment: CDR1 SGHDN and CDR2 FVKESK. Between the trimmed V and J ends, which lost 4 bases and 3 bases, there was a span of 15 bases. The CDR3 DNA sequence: TGTGCCAGCAGCCCCCAGGCCCCGCAAAAAGAGACCCAGTACTTC. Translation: CASSPQAPQKETQYF.

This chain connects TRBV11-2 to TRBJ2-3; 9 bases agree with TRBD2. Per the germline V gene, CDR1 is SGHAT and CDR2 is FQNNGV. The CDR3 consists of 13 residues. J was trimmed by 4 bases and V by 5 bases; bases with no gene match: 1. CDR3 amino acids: CASSAGGPDTQYF. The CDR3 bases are TGTGCCAGCAGCGCGGGGGGGCCAGATACGCAGTATTTT.

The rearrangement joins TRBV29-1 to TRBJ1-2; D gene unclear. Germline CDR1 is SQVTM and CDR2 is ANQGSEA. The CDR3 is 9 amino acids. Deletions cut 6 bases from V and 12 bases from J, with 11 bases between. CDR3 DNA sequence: TGCAGCGTAATGCCCGGGGACACCTTC. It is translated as CSVMPGDTF.

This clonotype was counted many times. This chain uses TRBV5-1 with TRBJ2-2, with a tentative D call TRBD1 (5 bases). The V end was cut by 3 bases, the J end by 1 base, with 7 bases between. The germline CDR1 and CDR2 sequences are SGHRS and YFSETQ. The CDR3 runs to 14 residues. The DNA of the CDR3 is TGCGCCAGCAGCTCGCAGGGGAACACCGGGGAGCTGTTTTTT. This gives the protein CASSSQGNTGELFF.

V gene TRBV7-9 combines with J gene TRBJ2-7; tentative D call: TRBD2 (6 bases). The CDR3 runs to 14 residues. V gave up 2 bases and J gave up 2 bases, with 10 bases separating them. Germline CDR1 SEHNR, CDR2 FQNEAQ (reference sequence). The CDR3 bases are TGTGCCAGCAGCTTAAGGGACTGGCCCTACGAGCAGTACTTC. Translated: CASSLRDWPYEQYF.

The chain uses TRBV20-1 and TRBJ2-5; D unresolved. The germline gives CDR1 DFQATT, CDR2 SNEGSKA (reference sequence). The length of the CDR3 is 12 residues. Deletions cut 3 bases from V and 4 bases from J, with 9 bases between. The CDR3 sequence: CSASRQRETQYF. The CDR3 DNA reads TGCAGTGCTAGTCGGCAGAGAGAGACCCAGTACTTC.

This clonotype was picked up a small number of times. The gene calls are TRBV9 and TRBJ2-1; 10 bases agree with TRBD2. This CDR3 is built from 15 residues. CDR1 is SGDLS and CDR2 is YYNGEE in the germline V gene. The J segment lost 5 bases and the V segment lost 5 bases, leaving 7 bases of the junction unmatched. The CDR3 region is CASSFSGGRDNEQFF. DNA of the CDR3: TGTGCCAGCAGTTTTAGCGGGGGGCGAGACAATGAGCAGTTCTTC. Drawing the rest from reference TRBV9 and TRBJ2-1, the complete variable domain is DSGVTQTPKHLITATGQRVTLRCSPRSGDLSVYWYQQSLDQGLQFLIQYYNGEERAKGNILERFSAQQFPDLHSELNLSSLELGDSALYFCASSFSGGRDNEQFFGPGTRLTVL.